The 27 T cell receptor beta chains in this list originate from one sample, sequenced in a study of cytomegalovirus exposure and HLA in healthy donors. The primer mix had 60 Vbeta and 13 Jbeta primers. Libraries were prepared by immunoSEQ multiplex PCR; TCRdb keeps only in-frame clonotypes and omits some of them. Of roughly 100,000 clones listed, around 84% are singletons. Source material: PBMCs. Receptor source: a man aged 30 to 39 in good health and CMV-seronegative.

This clone has more than one count but fewer than ten. V and J are TRBV5-1 and TRBJ1-2; a possible D gene is TRBD1 (5 bases). CDR1 is SGHRS and CDR2 is YFSETQ in the germline V gene. The CDR3 extends over 15 amino acids. The V and J ends lost 3 bases and 7 bases respectively, with 19 bases between them. CDR3 region: CASSWGDAATGGYTF. CDR3 in DNA: TGCGCCAGCAGCTGGGGGGACGCCGCTACTGGTGGCTACACCTTC.

This clone was seen a few times. The CDR3: CAVERGNQPQHF. CDR3 nucleotides: TGTGCCGTCGAGAGGGGCAATCAGCCCCAGCATTTT. The chain recombines TRBV28 with TRBJ1-5, with unresolved D. V was clipped by 11 bases and J by 2 bases, with 10 bases between them. The germline CDR1 and CDR2 sequences are MDHEN and SYDVKM. This CDR3 has 12 amino acids.

The chain joins TRBV6-4 to TRBJ2-1, with TRBD1 matching 10 bases. Germline V gene data show CDR1 as MRHNA and CDR2 as SNTAGT. With 6 bases clipped from V and 4 bases from J, the junction kept 12 bases outside the gene matches. This CDR3 spans 17 amino acids. CDR3 bases: TGTGCCAGCAGAGCAAGATCCGGGACAGGGGTTTACAATGAGCAGTTCTTC. Translating gives CASRARSGTGVYNEQFF.

This clone was recorded a few times. V and J are TRBV6-5 and TRBJ1-6; TRBD1 is a possible D gene (5 bases). Trimming cost V 5 bases and J 3 bases, with 8 bases left between them. Germline V lookup: CDR1 MNHEY, CDR2 SVGAGI. CDR3 length equals 14 residues. The CDR3 sequence: CASSRQLYNSPLHF. CDR3 nucleotide sequence: TGTGCCAGCAGTCGACAGCTCTATAATTCACCCCTCCACTTT.

J is TRBJ1-3 and V is TRBV2; D not certain. This CDR3 region has 13 residues. The V end was cut by 1 base, the J end by 1 base, with 2 bases between. CDR1 SNHLY and CDR2 FYNNEI come from the germline V gene. DNA of the CDR3: TGTGCCAGCAGTGAAGTATCTGGAAACACCATATATTTT. It is translated as CASSEVSGNTIYF.

This chain links TRBV27 with TRBJ2-1; tentative D call: TRBD2 (6 bases). This CDR3 is 14 amino acids long. V was shortened by 9 bases and J by 6 bases, with 18 bases between the two germline ends. Germline CDR1 reads MNHEY; CDR2 reads SMNVEV (reference sequence). CDR3 sequence reads: CASWAPGSGNEQFF. DNA of the CDR3: TGTGCCAGTTGGGCGCCCGGGAGTGGCAATGAGCAGTTCTTC.

CDR3 sequence (DNA): TGTGCCAGCAGCCCTTCCCTGAACACTGAAGCTTTCTTT. Translation gives CASSPSLNTEAFF. This chain uses TRBV7-7 with TRBJ1-1; D remains ambiguous. CDR1 is SSHAT and CDR2 is FNYEAQ in the germline V gene (reference sequence). The CDR3 is 13 amino acids. The V end was cut by 5 bases, the J end by 0 bases, with 7 bases between.

This clone appeared a few times. CDR3 amino acids: CASSGTSYTQYF. The CDR3 DNA follows: TGCGCCAGCAGCGGGACTAGCTATACGCAGTATTTT. The chain joins TRBV10-1 to TRBJ2-3, with 9 positions matching TRBD2. In germline, CDR1 is WNHNN, CDR2 SYGVQD (reference sequence). J was trimmed by 7 bases and V by 6 bases; bases with no gene match: 2. The length of the CDR3 is 12 residues.

CDR3 in DNA: TGTGCCAGCAGACCCGGACTAGGTCTGGGCGAGCAGTACTTC. Translation: CASRPGLGLGEQYF. The chain combines TRBV6-5 with TRBJ2-7; 7 bases line up with TRBD2. V dropped 6 bases and J dropped 6; count of bases not matched to a gene: 11. The CDR3 contains 14 residues. Germline lookup yields CDR1 MNHEY and CDR2 SVGAGI.

This chain links TRBV14 with TRBJ2-7, with a weak D call TRBD1 (5 bases). Trimming cost V 3 bases and J 0 bases, with 6 bases left between them. Germline CDR1 is SGHDN and CDR2 is FVKESK. The CDR3 is 13 amino acids. The CDR3 loop reads CASSQDNSYEQYF. DNA of the CDR3: TGTGCCAGCAGCCAGGACAACTCCTACGAGCAGTACTTC.

This chain links TRBV7-9 with TRBJ1-1, with D perhaps TRBD1 (5 bases). Trimming shortened V by 5 bases and J by 11 bases, and 27 bases separated the two germline ends. This CDR3 has 16 residues. Germline CDR1 SEHNR, CDR2 FQNEAQ (reference sequence). CDR3 DNA: TGTGCCAGCAGCCTCCCCCGGGTCGGCAGGGCCTTTAGGGCTTTCTTT. This translates into CASSLPRVGRAFRAFF.

The CDR3 sequence is CASSPTGGVYGYTF. Here the CDR3 DNA reads TGCGCCAGCAGCCCGACAGGGGGTGTCTATGGCTACACCTTC. The chain joins TRBV4-3 to TRBJ1-2; 9 positions match TRBD1. The CDR3 is 14 amino acids. V dropped 4 bases and J dropped 4; count of bases not matched to a gene: 4. Germline CDR1 reads LGHNA; CDR2 reads YSLEER.

The chain has TRBV19 and TRBJ1-5; D not resolved. In germline, CDR1 is LNHDA, CDR2 SQIVND (reference sequence). Between the trimmed V and J ends, which lost 5 bases and 3 bases, there was a span of 8 bases. CDR3 length: 13 residues. The CDR3 protein is CASSLEANQPQHF. CDR3 nucleotide sequence: TGTGCCAGTAGTTTGGAGGCCAATCAGCCCCAGCATTTT.

To note about this clone: At the DNA level, this CDR3 is encoded by other sequences in the same sample as well. V and J are TRBV7-8 and TRBJ2-3, with D tentatively TRBD2 (6 bases). V was clipped by 8 bases and J by 3 bases, with 21 bases between them. From germline, CDR1 is SGHVS and CDR2 FQNEAQ. CDR3 length: 16 residues. CDR3 DNA: TGTGCCAGCGGACCACGGAGGGAGAGGGTTACAGATACGCAGTATTTT. Translated: CASGPRRERVTDTQYF.

This chain connects TRBV7-9 to TRBJ2-1; a weak D match, TRBD2 (6 bases). The CDR3 spans 15 residues. Trimming shortened V by 6 bases and J by 1 base, and 13 bases separated the two germline ends. The V gene's germline CDR1 is SEHNR and CDR2 FQNEAQ (reference sequence). CDR3 sequence (DNA): TGTGCCAGCAGAAATATAGCGGCTTCCTACAATGAGCAGTTCTTC. Translation gives CASRNIAASYNEQFF.

The chain recombines TRBV6-5 with TRBJ2-5; the D gene is possibly TRBD2 (5 bases). This CDR3 has 15 residues. CDR1 and CDR2 from the germline V gene are MNHEY and SVGAGI. V was cut by 5 bases and J by 2 bases, with 15 bases left in between. The CDR3, as DNA: TGTGCCAGCAGTCAAACGTCCGGGGTTCAAGAGACCCAGTACTTC. Amino acid sequence: CASSQTSGVQETQYF.

This chain links TRBV30 with TRBJ2-2, with 7 bases aligning to TRBD2. CDR3 size: 14 residues. Germline CDR1 and CDR2: GTSNPN and SVGIG (reference sequence). Germline trimming cut 4 bases from V and 3 bases from J; bases unmatched to any gene: 5. Written as DNA, the CDR3 is TGTGCCTGGATCCAGCGGGGTTACACCGGGGAGCTGTTTTTT. Translating it yields CAWIQRGYTGELFF. The full variable domain, completed using reference TRBV30 and TRBJ2-2, is SQTIHQWPATLVQPVGSPLSLECTVEGTSNPNLYWYRQAAGRGLQLLFYSVGIGQISSEVPQNLSASRPQDRQFILSSKKLLLSDSGFYLCAWIQRGYTGELFFGEGSRLTVL.

The CDR3: CASSSAGTGANQPQHF. The CDR3 DNA sequence: TGTGCCAGCAGTAGTGCCGGGACAGGGGCTAATCAGCCCCAGCATTTT. This chain uses TRBV6-6 with TRBJ1-5; 10 bases map to TRBD1. Germline V gene lookup returns CDR1 MNHNY and CDR2 SVGAGI (reference sequence). The CDR3 totals 16 residues. V dropped 5 bases and J dropped 4; count of bases not matched to a gene: 8.

This chain links TRBV11-2 with TRBJ2-5; 12 bases match TRBD2. The V gene's germline CDR1 is SGHAT and CDR2 FQNNGV. The CDR3 is 15 amino acids. With V trimmed by 4 bases and J by 5 bases, 5 bases remained unmatched. In nucleotides, the CDR3 is TGTGCCAGCAGCTCTGGACTAGCGGGGATGGAGACCCAGTACTTC. Residues: CASSSGLAGMETQYF.

The V call is TRBV5-4, the J call TRBJ2-7; TRBD2 aligns across 12 bases. This CDR3 has 18 amino acids. Germline loops: CDR1 SGHNT, CDR2 YYREEE (reference sequence). Trimming removed 4 bases from V and 1 base from J; junction bases left unmatched: 12. CDR3 sequence (DNA): TGTGCCAGCAGCACCTCCTTACTAGCGGGAGGCGTATCCTACGAGCAGTACTTC. Its protein product is CASSTSLLAGGVSYEQYF.

The V call is TRBV27, the J call TRBJ2-7, with D possibly matching TRBD2 (5 bases). V gave up 4 bases and J gave up 4 bases, with 14 bases separating them. This CDR3 region has 14 residues. Germline CDR1 MNHEY, CDR2 SMNVEV (reference sequence). CDR3 in amino acids: CASSWRPEVYEQYF. Written as DNA, the CDR3 is TGTGCCAGCAGTTGGCGCCCGGAGGTATACGAGCAGTACTTC.

This clone was counted a single time. The genes are TRBV19 and TRBJ2-7, with D possibly matching TRBD2 (5 bases). V lost 5 bases, J lost 5 bases, and 13 bases lay in between. Germline CDR1 LNHDA, CDR2 SQIVND (reference sequence). This CDR3 comprises 13 residues. The CDR3 bases are TGTGCCAGTAGTCCCGGGGTAGGCAACGAGCAGTACTTC. It specifies CASSPGVGNEQYF.

V is TRBV9 and J is TRBJ1-2; the match to TRBD1 covers 7 bases. J gave up 2 bases and V 4 bases, and 5 bases lay outside the gene matches. Germline CDR1 reads SGDLS; CDR2 reads YYNGEE. The CDR3 sequence is 14 residues long. The CDR3 protein is CASSQRGQNYGYTF. The CDR3 DNA reads TGTGCCAGCAGCCAAAGGGGACAGAACTATGGCTACACCTTC. Full variable domain (remainder filled in from reference TRBV9 and TRBJ1-2): DSGVTQTPKHLITATGQRVTLRCSPRSGDLSVYWYQQSLDQGLQFLIQYYNGEERAKGNILERFSAQQFPDLHSELNLSSLELGDSALYFCASSQRGQNYGYTFGSGTRLTVV.

The chain couples TRBV9 to TRBJ2-3; TRBD2 matches 10 bases. V shed 0 bases, J shed 4 bases, and the junction held 5 bases outside the gene matches. The CDR3 extends over 16 amino acids. Germline V gives CDR1 SGDLS, CDR2 YYNGEE. The CDR3 sequence: CASSVEASGSSDTQYF. CDR3 bases: TGTGCCAGCAGCGTAGAGGCTAGCGGGAGTTCAGATACGCAGTATTTT.

This clone was seen only a few times. V usage is TRBV7-9 and J usage is TRBJ1-2, with a possible D match to TRBD1 (5 bases). The V gene lost 4 bases and the J gene lost 4 bases, with 16 bases spanning the gap. The length of the CDR3 is 15 residues. Germline CDR1 SEHNR, CDR2 FQNEAQ (reference sequence). The CDR3 sequence: CASSSGLRSIYGYTF. The CDR3 DNA follows: TGTGCCAGCAGCTCGGGACTAAGAAGTATCTATGGCTACACCTTC. Combining the CDR3 with reference TRBV7-9 and TRBJ1-2 gives the whole variable domain DTGVSQNPRHKITKRGQNVTFRCDPISEHNRLYWYRQTLGQGPEFLTYFQNEAQLEKSRLLSDRFSAERPKGSFSTLEIQRTEQGDSAMYLCASSSGLRSIYGYTFGSGTRLTVV.

V usage is TRBV15 and J usage is TRBJ1-1, with D maybe TRBD1 (5 bases). The CDR3 runs to 17 residues. Germline loops: CDR1 LNHNV, CDR2 YYDKDF (reference sequence). Trimming pared 0 bases from V and 0 bases from J, leaving 14 bases between. CDR3 sequence (DNA): TGTGCCACCAGCAGAGATCTGGGGCTGGACATGAACACTGAAGCTTTCTTT. This gives the protein CATSRDLGLDMNTEAFF.

The chain joins TRBV6-1 to TRBJ1-5, with a possible D match to TRBD1 (5 bases). Trimming removed 4 bases from V and 2 bases from J, with 18 bases in between. Germline V lookup: CDR1 MNHNS, CDR2 SASEGT. This CDR3 has 17 residues. The CDR3 region is CASSADGPGGGNQPQHF. The CDR3 DNA is TGTGCCAGCAGTGCGGACGGCCCGGGAGGGGGCAATCAGCCCCAGCATTTT.